A single T cell receptor (beta chain) is shown here with its context. This sample is drawn from a study of CD8 T cells in Susac syndrome. V shed 2 bases, J shed 8 bases, and the junction held 5 bases outside the gene matches. This CDR3 contains 13 residues. Germline V lookup: CDR1 MGHDK, CDR2 SYGVNS. With random hexamers, reverse transcription was performed on about 0.45 to 1 ug of RNA. TCRdb recomputed calls from the immunoSEQ multiplex PCR reads with MiXCR, one row per CDR3 protein. The sample shows 400,000 to 550,000 distinct CDR3 sequences, 75% to 90% of them seen only once. High-throughput TCR beta sequencing covered peripheral CD8+ and CD4+ T cells. CD8+ and CD4+ T cells were negatively isolated; TEMRA cells were FACS-enriched.

The J gene is TRBJ1-2, the V gene TRBV25-1; 7 bases are shared with TRBD1. The sample was CD8+ T cells from PBMCs. The TCR sequence derives from a human donor with multiple sclerosis. CDR3 bases: TGTGCCAGCAGTGAAGGGGCAGGGGGGGGCTACACCTTC. Translation: CASSEGAGGGYTF.